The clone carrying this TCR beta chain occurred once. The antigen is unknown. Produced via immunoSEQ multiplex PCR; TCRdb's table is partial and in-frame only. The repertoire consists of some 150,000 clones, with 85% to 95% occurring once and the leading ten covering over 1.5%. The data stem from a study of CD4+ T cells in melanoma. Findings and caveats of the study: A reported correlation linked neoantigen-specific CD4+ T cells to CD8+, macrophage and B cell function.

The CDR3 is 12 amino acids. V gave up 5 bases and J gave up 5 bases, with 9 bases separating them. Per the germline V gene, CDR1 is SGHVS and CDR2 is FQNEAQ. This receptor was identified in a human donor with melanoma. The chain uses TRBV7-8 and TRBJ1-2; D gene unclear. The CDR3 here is CASSDPGYGYTF. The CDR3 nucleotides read TGTGCCAGCAGCGATCCCGGGTATGGCTACACCTTC.